The subject of this entry is one T cell receptor beta chain. The data stem from a study of identical twins. CDR3 length: 14 residues. Germline CDR1 SGHTA, CDR2 FQGNSA. The germline V and J ends were trimmed by 4 bases and 3 bases, with 13 bases remaining between them. TCRdb passed the 5' RACE reads through MiXCR, listing each CDR3 protein once. The sample lists about 200,000 distinct CDR3 sequences; less than 8% were seen once. These data were also reused for a study on yellow fever vaccine responses in identical twins.

The gene calls are TRBV7-2 and TRBJ2-7; tentatively, D is TRBD1 (6 bases). Material for sequencing was memory (CD45RO+) T cells sorted from blood. The source of this sequence is a woman younger than 35 in good health. The chain's CDR3 is CASSSDRVSYEQYF. The CDR3 DNA is TGTGCCAGCAGCTCGGACAGAGTGAGCTACGAGCAGTACTTC.